The 29 T cell receptor beta chains below were found in one sample sequenced in a study of T cells in Graves' hyperthyroidism and ophthalmopathy. TCR beta CDR3 sequences were amplified from RNA transcripts. With the HTBI primer set, the TCR CDR3 went through a first round of RT-PCR. TCRdb processed the multiplex PCR reads anew with MiXCR; each CDR3 protein has one entry. The data hold 560,000 or so distinct CDR3 sequences, with about 45% observed a single time. Source material: peripheral blood or thyroid tissue (not recorded which). The receptors here all came from a woman between 18 and 29 years old with Graves' hyperthyroidism.

This clonotype came up many times. The chain employs TRBV19 and TRBJ1-1; no definite D call. This CDR3 spans 10 amino acids. Germline CDR1 is LNHDA and CDR2 is SQIVND (reference sequence). Trimming left V 8 bases short and J 3 bases short, with 4 bases between. CDR3: CASYDTEAFF. In DNA form, the CDR3 reads TGTGCCAGTTACGACACTGAAGCTTTCTTT.

This clonotype was seen only a few times. This chain joins TRBV2 and TRBJ1-5; perhaps TRBD1 as D (6 bases). The germline CDR1 and CDR2 sequences are SNHLY and FYNNEI. Trimming stripped 6 bases from V and 2 bases from J, with 14 bases between. CDR3 length equals 15 residues. CDR3 in amino acids: CASSSGPGGNQPQHF. CDR3 coding DNA: TGTGCCAGCAGCTCCGGCCCAGGGGGCAATCAGCCCCAGCATTTT.

This chain uses TRBV4-1 with TRBJ1-6, with 8 positions matching TRBD1. The CDR3 covers 16 residues. Germline V gives CDR1 MGHRA, CDR2 YSYEKL. The junction had 8 bases not matched to a gene; V was cut back by 1 base and J by 9 bases. The chain's CDR3 is CASSQGTTGAASPLHF. CDR3 DNA: TGCGCCAGCAGCCAAGGCACGACAGGGGCGGCTTCACCCCTCCACTTT.

This clonotype was seen more than once but under ten times. The chain joins TRBV29-1 to TRBJ1-1, with D possibly being TRBD1 (5 bases). Trimming stripped 7 bases from V and 4 bases from J, with 22 bases between. The CDR3 length is 15 residues. CDR1 and CDR2 (germline): SQVTM, ANQGSEA. This CDR3 is CSGRRPGARGTEAFF. In DNA, the CDR3 is TGCAGCGGAAGGAGACCCGGGGCCCGGGGCACTGAAGCTTTCTTT. Using reference TRBV29-1 and TRBJ1-1 for the parts outside the CDR3, the full variable domain is SAVISQKPSRDICQRGTSLTIQCQVDSQVTMMFWYRQQPGQSLTLIATANQGSEATYESGFVIDKFPISRPNLTFSTLTVSNMSPEDSSIYLCSGRRPGARGTEAFFGQGTRLTVV.

Comment on this clonotype: Relative to the germline gene, one junction end is altered; a read error may explain this. The J gene is TRBJ1-1, the V gene TRBV14, with no clear D. The CDR3 length is 14 residues. Germline values: CDR1 SGHDN, CDR2 FVKESK. CDR3 residues: CTSSPLFREGKAFF. CDR3 DNA sequence: TGTACCAGCAGCCCCCTTTTTCGAGAGGGTAAAGCTTTCTTT.

The genes are TRBV2 and TRBJ1-4, with unresolved D. This CDR3 has 16 residues. The V and J ends lost 2 bases and 3 bases respectively, with 13 bases between them. Germline V gene lookup returns CDR1 SNHLY and CDR2 FYNNEI. For the CDR3, the DNA is TGTGCCAGCAGTGAATGGGAAGGGTCCCCTAATGAAAAACTGTTTTTT. Translation: CASSEWEGSPNEKLFF.

This clonotype was counted between two and nine times. The gene calls are TRBV2 and TRBJ2-7; tentative D call: TRBD1 (6 bases). V lost 6 bases and J 7 bases, leaving 19 bases between the germline ends. The CDR3 has 14 residues. Germline CDR1 SNHLY, CDR2 FYNNEI. DNA for the CDR3: TGTGCCAGCAGCCTTTGGACAGATCGAGAGGAGCAGTACTTC. It specifies CASSLWTDREEQYF. Full variable domain (outside the CDR3, taken from reference TRBV2 and TRBJ2-7): EPEVTQTPSHQVTQMGQEVILRCVPISNHLYFYWYRQILGQKVEFLVSFYNNEISEKSEIFDDQFSVERPDGSNFTLKIRSTKLEDSAMYFCASSLWTDREEQYFGPGTRLTVT.

This clonotype was counted a few times. V and J are TRBV10-3 and TRBJ2-7; D is perhaps TRBD1 or TRBD2 (5 bases each). V lost 10 bases and J 2 bases, leaving 15 bases between the germline ends. The CDR3 extends over 13 amino acids. Germline V gene data show CDR1 as ENHRY and CDR2 as SYGVKD. CDR3 bases: TGTGCCAGCAGGGACCGTGAGACCTACGAGCAGTACTTC. It yields the protein CASRDRETYEQYF.

The CDR3 protein is CASSPGEPNEQYF. DNA of the CDR3: TGTGCCAGCAGCCCCGGAGAGCCCAACGAGCAGTACTTC. J is TRBJ2-7 and V is TRBV10-3; D uncertain. The V gene's germline CDR1 is ENHRY and CDR2 SYGVKD. The CDR3 has 13 residues. The ends were cut back, 10 bases at V and 5 bases at J, with 18 bases in the middle.

The chain has TRBV24-1 and TRBJ1-4; 8 positions match TRBD1. Germline V lookup: CDR1 KGHDR, CDR2 SFDVKD. After removal of 4 bases from V and 4 bases from J, the junction contained 4 bases not matched to a gene. There are 15 residues in the CDR3. In nucleotides, the CDR3 is TGTGCCACCAGTGACGGACAGGGTGATAATGAAAAACTGTTTTTT. This translates into CATSDGQGDNEKLFF.

This clonotype occurred once. The rearrangement joins TRBV2 to TRBJ1-4; tentative D call: TRBD1 (5 bases). Germline V gene data show CDR1 as SNHLY and CDR2 as FYNNEI. There are 11 residues in the CDR3. Trimming took off 7 bases at V and 11 bases at J, with 11 bases between the two ends. The CDR3 DNA reads TGTGCCAGCAAGGACGGGGGGAAACTGTTTTTT. It is translated as CASKDGGKLFF.

In this sample, this clonotype turned up many times. The chain couples TRBV2 to TRBJ1-5, with D uncertain. CDR3 size: 15 residues. The V end lost 6 bases, the J end lost 5 bases, and 17 bases lay between the germline ends. Germline V gene sequence: CDR1 SNHLY, CDR2 FYNNEI. For the CDR3, the DNA is TGTGCCAGCAGGCAATTTGGCGGCTTGGATCAGCCCCAGCATTTT. It specifies CASRQFGGLDQPQHF.

A word on this clonotype: This may stem from a read error, because a much larger clone lies one nucleotide away. The CDR3 end shows no conserved phenylalanine or tryptophan, and so a read error is likely. The chain joins TRBV19 to TRBJ1-5, with D hard to call. The CDR3 totals 14 residues. Germline V gene lookup returns CDR1 LNHDA and CDR2 SQIVND (reference sequence). The germline V and J ends were trimmed by 9 bases and 6 bases, with 18 bases remaining between them. This CDR3 is CASSTREGGQPQHS. Written as DNA, the CDR3 is TGTGCCAGCAGCACTAGGGAGGGCGGTCAGCCCCAGCATTCT.

V and J are TRBV7-9 and TRBJ2-6; D remains unclear. CDR3 size: 15 residues. With 4 bases removed from V and 1 base from J, the gap between germline ends came to 8 bases. Germline CDR1 SEHNR, CDR2 FQNEAQ (reference sequence). In nucleotides, the CDR3 is TGTGCCAGCAGCTCCCCCCTTTCTGGGGCCAACGTCCTGACTTTC. Its translation is CASSSPLSGANVLTF.

The table lists this clonotype with a few counts. The V and J genes are TRBV16 and TRBJ2-2; 10 positions agree with TRBD2. V trimming: 0 bases; J trimming: 6 bases; junction bases outside the gene matches: 4. Germline assignment: CDR1 KGHSY and CDR2 FQNENV. This CDR3 contains 16 residues. CDR3 sequence: CASSQSQREGAGELFF. The CDR3 region has the DNA TGTGCCAGCAGCCAATCTCAGCGGGAGGGCGCCGGGGAGCTGTTTTTT.

The chain's CDR3 is CASTIGRNQPQHF. DNA of the CDR3: TGTGCCAGTACCATAGGCCGCAATCAGCCCCAGCATTTT. The rearrangement links TRBV19 to TRBJ1-5; D call uncertain. This CDR3 spans 13 amino acids. The germline V gene encodes CDR1 LNHDA and CDR2 SQIVND (reference sequence). V was clipped by 7 bases and J by 2 bases, with 9 bases between them.

In regard to this clonotype: This may stem from a read error, because a much larger clone lies one nucleotide away. The chain couples TRBV10-3 to TRBJ1-5, with D hard to call. Germline V gene data show CDR1 as ENHRY and CDR2 as SYGVKD. The CDR3 is 15 residues long. CDR3 sequence: CAISETATENQPRHF. CDR3 coding DNA: TGTGCCATCAGTGAGACTGCGACGGAAAATCAGCCCCGGCATTTT.

This chain uses TRBV2 with TRBJ1-1, with D perhaps matching TRBD1 (6 bases). V was cut by 10 bases and J by 0 bases, with 12 bases left in between. CDR1 and CDR2 (germline): SNHLY, FYNNEI. CDR3 length: 13 residues. DNA of the CDR3: TGTGCCATCAGACAGGCAATGAACACTGAAGCTTTCTTT. It is translated as CAIRQAMNTEAFF.

This clonotype appeared a single time. The V call is TRBV7-3, the J call TRBJ1-1; D gene unclear. Germline V gene sequence: CDR1 SGHTA, CDR2 FQGTGA. The V end was cut by 8 bases, the J end by 9 bases, with 16 bases between. The CDR3 consists of 12 residues. The CDR3 reads CASSPGNAKAFF. CDR3 DNA: TGTGCCAGCTCACCCGGGAACGCAAAAGCTTTCTTT.

Concerning this clonotype itself: One junction end disagrees with the germline gene, perhaps due to a read error. The rearrangement links TRBV7-8 to TRBJ1-2; no definite D call. CDR1 SGHVS and CDR2 FQNEAQ come from the germline V gene. The CDR3 covers 11 residues. CDR3 residues: CANSLGYGYTF. CDR3 in DNA: TGTGCCAACAGCTTAGGGTATGGCTACACCTTC.

The chain combines TRBV2 with TRBJ2-7; weak D call: TRBD1 (5 bases). The germline gives CDR1 SNHLY, CDR2 FYNNEI. The CDR3 is made up of 14 amino acids. V was cut by 6 bases and J by 1 base, with 13 bases left in between. For the CDR3, the DNA is TGTGCCAGCAGCCGATTTCCAGGGTCCTACGAGCAGTACTTC. Encoded protein: CASSRFPGSYEQYF. The whole variable domain, remainder taken from reference TRBV2 and TRBJ2-7, is EPEVTQTPSHQVTQMGQEVILRCVPISNHLYFYWYRQILGQKVEFLVSFYNNEISEKSEIFDDQFSVERPDGSNFTLKIRSTKLEDSAMYFCASSRFPGSYEQYFGPGTRLTVT.

Concerning this clonotype itself: Just one base apart from a much larger clone, this may be a read error. CDR3 amino acids: CTSSSGHYEAFF. The DNA of the CDR3 is TGTACCAGCAGCTCGGGACACTATGAAGCTTTCTTT. The chain uses TRBV7-2 and TRBJ1-1; possible D gene TRBD1, 6 bases. With 4 bases removed from V and 7 bases from J, the gap between germline ends came to 10 bases. The length of the CDR3 is 12 residues. Germline-derived CDR1 and CDR2 are SGHTA and FQGNSA.

This clonotype showed up many times. V gene TRBV29-1 combines with J gene TRBJ1-1; a possible D gene is TRBD1 (6 bases). Trimming pared 7 bases from V and 1 base from J, leaving 16 bases between. CDR3 length: 14 residues. The germline V gene encodes CDR1 SQVTM and CDR2 ANQGSEA. As DNA, the CDR3 is TGCAGCGCTGAGGGGGGGATTAGGAACACTGAAGCTTTCTTT. Translating gives CSAEGGIRNTEAFF.

This clonotype was detected many times. The chain has TRBV6-6 and TRBJ2-5; D is unclear. Deletions cut 8 bases from V and 6 bases from J, with 10 bases between. Germline values: CDR1 MNHNY, CDR2 SVGAGI (reference sequence). The CDR3 consists of 11 residues. CDR3 sequence: CASGVLQTQYF. The CDR3 nucleotides read TGTGCCAGCGGCGTACTTCAGACCCAGTACTTC.

The V call is TRBV5-8, the J call TRBJ2-7; TRBD2 matches at 8 bases. Germline V gene lookup returns CDR1 SGHTS and CDR2 YDEGEE. After removal of 7 bases from V and 5 bases from J, the junction contained 11 bases not matched to a gene. The CDR3 extends over 14 amino acids. The CDR3, as DNA: TGTGCCAGCTGCCCCGGGACTAGGGCTAACGAGCAGTACTTC. Translated: CASCPGTRANEQYF.

The rearrangement links TRBV10-3 to TRBJ2-7; TRBD2 might be the D (5 bases). The CDR3 is made up of 14 amino acids. V was clipped by 5 bases and J by 3 bases, with 14 bases between them. The V gene's germline CDR1 is ENHRY and CDR2 SYGVKD. CDR3 loop: CAISQVLENYEQYF. CDR3 in DNA: TGTGCCATCAGTCAAGTACTAGAGAACTACGAGCAGTACTTC.

This clonotype came up many times. V is TRBV7-2 and J is TRBJ1-4; no firm D call. The CDR3 loop spans 12 amino acids. Trimming left V 3 bases short and J 5 bases short, with 4 bases between. Germline V gene data show CDR1 as SGHTA and CDR2 as FQGNSA. CDR3 protein: CASSLRNEKLFF. CDR3 DNA: TGTGCCAGCAGCTTGAGGAATGAAAAACTGTTTTTT.

In its sample, this clonotype was seen once. Since a much larger clone is just one base distant, this may be a read error. V is TRBV10-3 and J is TRBJ2-2; no clear D. CDR1 is ENHRY and CDR2 is SYGVKD in the germline V gene. V was trimmed by 5 bases and J by 3 bases, leaving 10 bases between them. The CDR3 sequence is 14 residues long. Written as DNA, the CDR3 is TGTGCCATCAGTCCGGACGAACACACCGGGGAGCTGTTTTTT. This encodes CAISPDEHTGELFF.

V usage is TRBV25-1 and J usage is TRBJ1-1; D is unresolved. The CDR3 runs 15 residues. The V gene lost 0 bases and the J gene lost 7 bases, with 15 bases spanning the gap. Germline CDR1 reads MGHDK; CDR2 reads SYGVNS. CDR3 sequence: CASSEYGLAGGEAFF. The DNA of the CDR3 is TGTGCCAGCAGTGAATACGGTCTAGCGGGAGGTGAAGCTTTCTTT.